This is a list of T cell receptor beta chains from one sample in a study of identical twins. TCRdb passed the 5' RACE reads through MiXCR, listing each CDR3 protein once. Of roughly 570,000 distinct CDR3 sequences in the sample, around a tenth were seen once. This same sample was also taken into another study, of yellow fever vaccine responses in identical twins.

The sequenced sample consisted of PBMCs. These receptors came from a woman aged 18-29 years in good health. The CDR3 runs from the conserved cysteine through the conserved F or W. A D gene is named only where the DNA matches it firmly. Clone size is given for some rows only: seen once, a few or many times, or a class if the clone is expanded.

TRBD1	TRBJ2-5	-	TRBV20-1	CSARDINRGHETQYF	TGCAGTGCTAGAGATATCAACAGGGGGCATGAGACCCAGTACTTC
TRBD1	TRBJ2-7	few	TRBV5-1	CASSLGPGDRQDYEQYF	TGCGCCAGCAGCTTGGGCCCCGGGGACAGACAAGACTACGAGCAGTACTTC
-	TRBJ2-1	-	TRBV20-1	CSARDLQRVYNEQFF	TGCAGTGCTAGAGATTTACAGCGCGTATACAATGAGCAGTTCTTC
-	TRBJ1-1	few	TRBV6-2/TRBV6-3	CASSFRVRSTEAFF	TGTGCCAGCAGTTTCAGGGTGAGGAGCACTGAAGCTTTCTTT
TRBD2	TRBJ2-3	-	TRBV3-1	CASCPETTSYTDTQYF	TGTGCCAGCTGCCCGGAAACGACTAGCTACACAGATACGCAGTATTTT
TRBD1	TRBJ2-2	-	TRBV11-1	CASSLRGGGTGGSGELFF	TGTGCCAGCAGCTTAAGAGGGGGCGGCACAGGGGGCTCCGGGGAGCTGTTTTTT
-	TRBJ2-2	many	TRBV6-1	CASTLGSTGELFF	TGTGCCAGCACACTCGGGAGCACCGGGGAGCTGTTTTTT
-	TRBJ2-1	few	TRBV5-1	CASRPGPKGEQFF	TGCGCCAGCAGGCCGGGCCCGAAGGGTGAGCAGTTCTTC
TRBD1	TRBJ2-3	few	TRBV25-1	CASSELGTGIIDTQYF	TGTGCCAGCAGTGAGCTTGGGACAGGGATAATAGATACGCAGTATTTT
-	TRBJ2-5	-	TRBV7-7	CASSSKQGETQYF	TGTGCTAGCAGCTCCAAGCAGGGAGAGACCCAGTACTTC
-	TRBJ2-2	-	TRBV20-1	CSARPVYGGSTGELFF	TGCAGTGCTAGACCTGTTTACGGGGGAAGCACCGGGGAGCTGTTTTTT
TRBD2	TRBJ2-5	once	TRBV6-2/TRBV6-3	CASSYLGLANRETQYF	TGTGCCAGCAGTTATTTGGGACTAGCGAATCGGGAGACCCAGTACTTC
TRBD1	TRBJ2-7	few	TRBV7-9	CASSFGQGDYEQYF	TGTGCCAGCAGCTTCGGGCAGGGGGACTACGAGCAGTACTTC
-	TRBJ2-1	-	TRBV6-2/TRBV6-3	CASSPAKLGNNEQFF	TGTGCCAGCAGTCCCGCGAAATTAGGTAACAATGAGCAGTTCTTC
-	TRBJ2-1	many	TRBV5-1	CASSLEALGGSYNEQFF	TGCGCCAGCAGCTTGGAGGCCCTTGGGGGATCCTACAATGAGCAGTTCTTC
TRBD1	TRBJ2-5	few	TRBV7-8	CASSNLRQGEKETQYF	TGTGCCAGCAGTAACTTGAGGCAGGGGGAAAAAGAGACCCAGTACTTC
-	TRBJ2-7	many	TRBV20-1	CSASWSQGPSEQYF	TGCAGTGCCTCCTGGTCGCAGGGACCCTCCGAGCAGTACTTC